The 13 T cell receptor beta chains below come from one sample, sequenced in a study of T-cell reconstitution after alpha-beta-depleted transplantation in children. Molecular barcoding with unique molecular identifiers was used for the TCRbeta library. TCRdb processed the PCR reads anew with MiXCR; each CDR3 protein has one entry. The table shows a few hundred thousand distinct CDR3 sequences, with approximately 16% occurring only once. Sample: PBMCs from the stem cell graft donor, taken from the stem cell graft. These receptors all come from a human donor who donated a stem cell graft to a child with acute lymphoblastic leukemia.

This clonotype was found a few times. V gene TRBV20-1 combines with J gene TRBJ1-6; D remains ambiguous. The germline gives CDR1 DFQATT, CDR2 SNEGSKA (reference sequence). The CDR3 has 14 residues. Trimming left V 2 bases short and J 8 bases short, with 13 bases between. Here the CDR3 DNA reads TGCAGTGCTAGACGGCCACAGAGGCATTCACCCCTCCACTTT. It encodes CSARRPQRHSPLHF.

V gene TRBV6-4 combines with J gene TRBJ2-1, with 7 nucleotides matching TRBD2. Trimming cost V 3 bases and J 3 bases; bases outside gene matches: 2. The CDR3 covers 14 residues. Germline values: CDR1 MRHNA, CDR2 SNTAGT. CDR3 region: CASSEGGGYNEQFF. The CDR3 region has the DNA TGTGCCAGCAGTGAGGGGGGGGGCTACAATGAGCAGTTCTTC.

V is TRBV6-9 and J is TRBJ2-7; D possibly corresponds to TRBD1 (6 bases). The ends were cut back, 4 bases at V and 4 bases at J, with 17 bases in the middle. Germline CDR1 MNHGY, CDR2 SVAAGI. The CDR3 contains 15 residues. The CDR3 spells CASSLKGEWRYEQYF. DNA of the CDR3: TGTGCCAGCAGTTTAAAGGGGGAGTGGAGGTACGAGCAGTACTTC.

The chain couples TRBV5-6 to TRBJ2-1; TRBD2 is a possible D gene (6 bases). V lost 5 bases and J lost 0, with 21 bases in between. Per germline, CDR1 SGHDT and CDR2 YYEEEE. The CDR3 is 18 amino acids. CDR3 protein: CASSGGLIADLSYNEQFF. CDR3 DNA: TGTGCCAGCAGTGGAGGTCTCATAGCGGACCTCTCCTACAATGAGCAGTTCTTC.

The genes are TRBV6-5 and TRBJ2-3; no reliable D call. V was shortened by 4 bases and J by 2 bases, with 10 bases between the two germline ends. The CDR3 runs 14 residues. From germline, CDR1 is MNHEY and CDR2 SVGAGI. This chain's CDR3 is CASSSEVFTDTQYF. CDR3 DNA: TGTGCCAGCAGTTCCGAAGTCTTCACAGATACGCAGTATTTT.

The chain uses TRBV19 and TRBJ2-1; D unclear. The CDR3 loop spans 11 amino acids. CDR1 is LNHDA and CDR2 is SQIVND in the germline V gene (reference sequence). Trimming stripped 10 bases from V and 1 base from J, with 5 bases between. The CDR3 sequence is CATASYNEQFF. CDR3 DNA sequence: TGTGCCACCGCGTCCTACAATGAGCAGTTCTTC.

This chain connects TRBV10-3 to TRBJ2-1; D possibly corresponds to TRBD2 (5 bases). V was clipped by 9 bases and J by 4 bases, with 13 bases between them. The germline V gene encodes CDR1 ENHRY and CDR2 SYGVKD. This CDR3 is 13 amino acids long. CDR3 loop: CAMSRDPYNEQFF. Here the CDR3 DNA reads TGTGCCATGAGCCGGGATCCTTACAATGAGCAGTTCTTC.

The chain links TRBV7-9 to TRBJ2-7, with 9 bases that match TRBD2. The CDR3 has 15 amino acids. With 6 bases clipped from V and 2 bases from J, the junction kept 8 bases outside the gene matches. Germline values: CDR1 SEHNR, CDR2 FQNEAQ (reference sequence). The CDR3 reads CASRPAGGSAYEQYF. CDR3 nucleotide sequence: TGTGCCAGCAGGCCAGCGGGAGGAAGCGCCTACGAGCAGTACTTC.

This clonotype has only a few counts. This chain uses TRBV4-1 with TRBJ2-2; D call uncertain. Trimming removed 1 base at V and 2 bases at J, with 8 bases between. Germline CDR1 MGHRA, CDR2 YSYEKL. The CDR3 runs 15 residues. DNA for the CDR3: TGCGCCAGCAGCCAAGGTGGCACCAACACCGGGGAGCTGTTTTTT. Its protein product is CASSQGGTNTGELFF.

In its sample, this clonotype was seen a few times. The rearrangement joins TRBV5-1 to TRBJ1-4; D is unresolved. The germline V and J ends were trimmed by 5 bases and 8 bases, with 10 bases remaining between them. The CDR3 runs 12 residues. CDR1 and CDR2 from the germline V gene are SGHRS and YFSETQ. The CDR3 reads CASRRDREKLFF. CDR3 sequence (DNA): TGCGCCAGCAGGAGAGATCGGGAAAAACTGTTTTTT.

The CDR3 region has the DNA TGTGCCAGCAGCTTCTTGGTGGCTACCTACGAGCAGTACTTC. Translated: CASSFLVATYEQYF. The rearrangement uses TRBV4-2 and TRBJ2-7, with D hard to call. This CDR3 is built from 14 residues. Germline V gene sequence: CDR1 LGHNA, CDR2 YNFKEQ. The germline V and J ends were trimmed by 5 bases and 2 bases, with 13 bases remaining between them.

V usage is TRBV10-2 and J usage is TRBJ2-2; 9 nucleotides align to TRBD2. Germline loops: CDR1 WSHSY, CDR2 SAAADI. The CDR3 is 16 amino acids. The J segment lost 0 bases and the V segment lost 6 bases, leaving 5 bases of the junction unmatched. The CDR3 bases are TGCGCCAGCAGAAAACTAGCGGGCTCGAACACCGGGGAGCTGTTTTTT. The encoded protein is CASRKLAGSNTGELFF.

The chain combines TRBV5-1 with TRBJ2-7; 7 bases align to TRBD1. Germline V gene data show CDR1 as SGHRS and CDR2 as YFSETQ. The J segment lost 5 bases and the V segment lost 0 bases, leaving 8 bases of the junction unmatched. The CDR3 length is 15 residues. The CDR3 sequence: CASSLGATGLDEQYF. The CDR3 DNA is TGCGCCAGCAGCTTGGGGGCGACAGGGCTTGACGAGCAGTACTTC.